This is a list of T cell receptor beta chains from one sample in a study of OX40 agonist ivuxolimab in advanced cancers. The protocol was immunoSEQ multiplex PCR, while the TCRdb copy is restricted to in-frame clones and leaves out a portion. This sample has about 45,000 clones; approximately 80% occur once, and the top ten carry around 5.1%. The source material was CD4+ or CD8+ T cells sorted from blood, sampled in a trial of the OX40 agonist ivuxolimab. The source is an adult with an advanced solid tumor such as melanoma, head and neck, liver or kidney cancer. Both conserved end residues are part of each CDR3. Each record gives: D gene, V gene, J gene, clone size, CDR3 protein, CDR3 DNA. The D gene is left open where the match is weak. Clone size is not always given. Where it is, it says once, few, many or a class for expanded clones.

D: NA; V: TRBV29-1; J: TRBJ2-7; size: NA; CDR3: CSVSRGGDTSYEQYF; DNA: TGCAGCGTCTCTAGGGGGGGGGACACTTCCTACGAGCAGTACTTC
D: NA; V: TRBV28; J: TRBJ2-1; size: NA; CDR3: CASTRAEPYNEQFF; DNA: TGTGCCAGCACCAGGGCAGAGCCATACAATGAGCAGTTCTTC
D: NA; V: TRBV9; J: TRBJ2-3; size: NA; CDR3: CASSGSTDTQYF; DNA: TGTGCCAGCAGCGGAAGCACAGATACGCAGTATTTT
D: TRBD2; V: TRBV4-2; J: TRBJ2-3; size: NA; CDR3: CASSQGAGGSDTQYF; DNA: TGTGCCAGCAGCCAAGGGGCGGGGGGCTCCGATACGCAGTATTTT
D: NA; V: TRBV9; J: TRBJ2-5; size: NA; CDR3: CASSTTLAAGVETQYF; DNA: TGTGCCAGCAGCACAACTCTAGCGGCAGGGGTGGAGACCCAGTACTTC
D: TRBD1; V: TRBV27; J: TRBJ2-7; size: NA; CDR3: CASSSRQGPYEQYF; DNA: TGTGCCAGCAGTTCCAGACAGGGGCCCTACGAGCAGTACTTC
D: TRBD1; V: TRBV7-9; J: TRBJ1-2; size: NA; CDR3: CASSFTGGLVYGYTF; DNA: TGTGCCAGCAGCTTTACAGGGGGCCTCGTCTATGGCTACACCTTC
D: NA; V: TRBV2; J: TRBJ2-1; size: NA; CDR3: CASSEYHEQFF; DNA: TGTGCCAGCAGTGAATATCATGAGCAGTTCTTC
D: NA; V: TRBV15; J: TRBJ2-3; size: NA; CDR3: CATRLAYSTDTQYF; DNA: TGTGCCACCCGCCTAGCGTATAGCACAGATACGCAGTATTTT
D: NA; V: TRBV9; J: TRBJ2-1; size: few; CDR3: CASSALGGSYNEQFF; DNA: TGTGCCAGCAGCGCCTTAGGAGGCTCCTACAATGAGCAGTTCTTC
D: TRBD1; V: TRBV5-5; J: TRBJ1-2; size: once; CDR3: CASSLGSPGQGSSGGYTF; DNA: TGTGCCAGCAGCTTGGGCTCGCCGGGACAGGGAAGTTCTGGCGGCTACACCTTC
D: TRBD1; V: TRBV28; J: TRBJ2-1; size: NA; CDR3: CASSPSGTGKYNEQFF; DNA: TGTGCCAGCAGTCCCAGCGGGACAGGGAAATACAATGAGCAGTTCTTC
D: NA; V: TRBV4-2; J: TRBJ2-7; size: once; CDR3: CASSQDQAGRYEQYF; DNA: TGTGCCAGCAGCCAAGACCAGGCAGGGAGGTACGAGCAGTACTTC
D: NA; V: TRBV28; J: TRBJ1-3; size: NA; CDR3: CASSLQGHTIYF; DNA: TGTGCCAGCAGCCTACAGGGACACACCATATATTTT
D: TRBD2; V: TRBV9; J: TRBJ2-2; size: NA; CDR3: CASSVVASGNTGELFF; DNA: TGTGCCAGCAGCGTAGTGGCTAGCGGGAACACCGGGGAGCTGTTTTTT
D: TRBD2; V: TRBV5-4; J: TRBJ2-5; size: NA; CDR3: CASSRGLGGQETQYF; DNA: TGTGCCAGCAGCCGAGGACTAGGTGGGCAAGAGACCCAGTACTTC
D: NA; V: TRBV12-2; J: TRBJ2-1; size: NA; CDR3: CASRPRNEQFF; DNA: TGTGCAAGTCGCCCCCGAAATGAGCAGTTCTTC
D: NA; V: TRBV14; J: TRBJ2-7; size: NA; CDR3: CASSQVDQGLTFPQQYF; DNA: TGTGCCAGCAGCCAAGTAGACCAAGGACTGACCTTCCCTCAGCAGTACTTC
D: NA; V: TRBV18; J: TRBJ2-7; size: NA; CDR3: CASSPATDYEQYF; DNA: TGTGCCAGCTCACCGGCGACGGACTACGAGCAGTACTTC
D: NA; V: TRBV6-6; J: TRBJ1-1; size: NA; CDR3: CASSQGGPEAFF; DNA: TGTGCCAGCAGTCAAGGGGGGCCTGAAGCTTTCTTT
D: NA; V: TRBV10-2; J: TRBJ1-5; size: NA; CDR3: CASSEANYNQPQHF; DNA: TGCGCCAGCAGTGAGGCCAACTATAATCAGCCCCAGCATTTT
D: TRBD2; V: TRBV11-3; J: TRBJ2-2; size: NA; CDR3: CASSPYSGSPGELFF; DNA: TGTGCCAGCAGTCCTTATAGCGGGAGCCCCGGGGAGCTGTTTTTT
D: NA; V: TRBV7-8; J: TRBJ2-7; size: NA; CDR3: CASSSQQGRENEQYF; DNA: TGTGCCAGCAGCTCCCAGCAGGGGCGGGAGAACGAGCAGTACTTC